This TCR beta chain was observed in a study of T cell repertoires in cytomegalovirus infection. The wider study: Public TCR beta signatures provided an indication of both CMV infection and a matching HLA type.

This CDR3 has 15 residues. Per germline, CDR1 SGHTA and CDR2 FQGNSA. The V and J ends lost 5 bases and 6 bases, in that order; junction bases with no gene match: 6. This clonotype was seen at least ten times. A single record per CDR3 protein comes from TCRdb applying MiXCR to the reads. The sample shows about 360,000 distinct CDR3 sequences, about a sixth of them seen only once. The source material was PBMCs. The V call is TRBV7-2, the J call TRBJ1-6; 8 bases are a match to TRBD1. This TCR came from a human donor in good health (CMV status not recorded). Some clones in this sample may be carry-over from other donors' samples. Here the CDR3 reads CASSDTGQGNSPLHF. The DNA of the CDR3 is TGTGCCAGCAGCGATACCGGACAGGGTAATTCACCCCTCCACTTT.